The 32 T cell receptor beta chains given below trace back to one sample, sequenced in a study of blood T cells in healthy people across ages. Sample-barcoded 5' priming and a J-beta primer mix drove a second PCR of roughly 7 to 11 cycles. TCRdb reprocessed the 5' RACE reads with MiXCR, giving one entry per CDR3 protein. The table includes hundreds of thousands of distinct CDR3 sequences, under 50% detected once. Sequenced material: blood. The receptors originated from a man younger than 40 in good health.

This chain uses TRBV20-1 with TRBJ2-1, with 10 bases fitting TRBD2. The junction had 9 bases not matched to a gene; V was cut back by 0 bases and J by 4 bases. CDR1 DFQATT and CDR2 SNEGSKA come from the germline V gene (reference sequence). CDR3 length: 17 amino acids. The CDR3 loop is CSARDPQRGGLYNEQFF. The CDR3 bases are TGCAGTGCTAGAGACCCACAGCGGGGGGGCCTGTACAATGAGCAGTTCTTC.

This clonotype was counted a single time. At one end the junction does not follow the germline gene, possibly because of a read error. The gene calls are TRBV7-2 and TRBJ2-5; D tentatively fits TRBD1 or TRBD2 (5 bases each). The J call could be wrong; TRBJ2-7 is a better fit for the DNA end. The CDR3 spans 16 residues. Germline values: CDR1 SGHTA, CDR2 FQGNSA. The CDR3, as DNA: TGTGCCAGCAGTCCTTCCGGGACCACGAGCTCCCACGAGCAGTACTTC. It encodes CASSPSGTTSSHEQYF.

The rearrangement joins TRBV11-2 to TRBJ2-1, with 12 bases aligning to TRBD2. Germline CDR1 SGHAT, CDR2 FQNNGV. V was pared by 0 bases and J by 8 bases, with 5 bases of the junction left unmatched. The CDR3 spans 16 residues. CDR3 amino acids: CASSLDWTSGVYEQFF. The CDR3 DNA sequence: TGTGCCAGCAGCTTAGATTGGACTAGCGGGGTATATGAGCAGTTCTTC.

There are a few counts of this clonotype. This chain uses TRBV7-2 with TRBJ2-3, with 10 positions matching TRBD2. CDR1 and CDR2 from the germline V gene are SGHTA and FQGNSA. V shed 4 bases and J 6 bases; nucleotides not matched to a gene: 7. This CDR3 spans 15 amino acids. The CDR3 is CASSSTSGARDTQYF. The DNA for the CDR3 is TGTGCCAGCAGCTCCACTAGCGGGGCTCGGGATACGCAGTATTTT.

The genes are TRBV6-2 or TRBV6-3 and TRBJ2-7; no clear D gene. The CDR3 contains 12 residues. Trimming shortened V by 3 bases and J by 2 bases, and 5 bases separated the two germline ends. CDR1 is MNHEY and CDR2 is SVGEGT in the germline V gene. CDR3 in DNA: TGTGCCAGCAGTTATCGACCCTACGAGCAGTACTTC. This codes for CASSYRPYEQYF.

The chain joins TRBV20-1 to TRBJ2-5; D is unresolved. V dropped 2 bases and J dropped 4 bases, with 14 bases sitting between them. Germline V gives CDR1 DFQATT, CDR2 SNEGSKA (reference sequence). The CDR3 length is 14 residues. CDR3 residues: CSARLGSERETQYF. DNA for the CDR3: TGCAGTGCTAGACTAGGTTCAGAGAGAGAGACCCAGTACTTC.

The chain couples TRBV5-5 to TRBJ2-5; TRBD2 is a possible D gene (5 bases). The DNA end lines up better with TRBJ2-7; the J call may be wrong. Per the germline V gene, CDR1 is SGHKS and CDR2 is YYEKEE (reference sequence). There are 14 residues in the CDR3. The CDR3 loop is CASSYGIIPREQYF. The DNA of the CDR3 is TGTGCCAGCAGCTACGGGATTATACCGCGCGAGCAGTACTTC.

This clonotype has a count of ten or more. The chain uses TRBV2 and TRBJ2-1; 10 positions match TRBD1. CDR1 is SNHLY and CDR2 is FYNNEI in the germline V gene. This CDR3 has 15 amino acids. The V segment lost 3 bases and the J segment 1 base; nucleotides outside the gene matches: 0. CDR3 loop: CASSEDRGSYNEQFF. CDR3 coding DNA: TGTGCCAGCAGTGAGGACAGGGGGTCCTACAATGAGCAGTTCTTC.

The chain joins TRBV6-2 or TRBV6-3 to TRBJ1-2; D unresolved. The germline V gene has CDR1 MNHEY and CDR2 SVGEGT. The CDR3 totals 14 residues. V lost 5 bases to trimming and J lost 3 bases, with 13 bases between them. The CDR3 region is CASSVNEDYYGYTF. The CDR3 DNA follows: TGTGCCAGCAGTGTTAATGAGGATTACTATGGCTACACCTTC.

This clonotype was detected ten times or more. This chain connects TRBV29-1 to TRBJ2-1; D unclear. Germline CDR1 reads SQVTM; CDR2 reads ANQGSEA. V lost 4 bases to trimming and J lost 3 bases, with 10 bases between them. The CDR3 has 13 amino acids. The CDR3 here is CSVVLVGYNEQFF. CDR3 nucleotides: TGCAGCGTTGTGCTAGTCGGCTACAATGAGCAGTTCTTC.

A few counts support this clonotype. The V and J genes are TRBV5-1 and TRBJ2-1; TRBD2 agrees at 15 bases. This CDR3 contains 15 residues. Per germline, CDR1 SGHRS and CDR2 YFSETQ. Trimming at V came to 4 bases and at J to 9 bases, leaving 5 bases not matched to a gene. The CDR3 loop is CASSEGLAGGSEQFF. The CDR3 DNA follows: TGCGCCAGCAGCGAAGGACTAGCGGGGGGGTCTGAGCAGTTCTTC.

This clonotype showed up just a few times. This chain joins TRBV5-1 and TRBJ2-3; either TRBD1 or TRBD2 may fit D (6 bases each). The V gene lost 4 bases and the J gene lost 3 bases, with 18 bases spanning the gap. The V gene's germline CDR1 is SGHRS and CDR2 YFSETQ. The CDR3 totals 16 residues. This CDR3 reads CASSVTSGGQTDTQYF. In DNA, the CDR3 is TGCGCCAGCAGCGTGACGTCCGGGGGACAAACAGATACGCAGTATTTT.

The CDR3 nucleotides read TGTGCCAGCAGAAAGACAGGGGATAAGCAGTACTTC. Translated, it gives CASRKTGDKQYF. The chain has TRBV6-5 and TRBJ2-7; 8 bases align to TRBD1. V gave up 6 bases and J gave up 8 bases; unmatched junction bases: 6. The CDR3 sequence is 12 residues long. Germline lookup yields CDR1 MNHEY and CDR2 SVGAGI.

The chain couples TRBV20-1 to TRBJ1-5; D gene uncertain. Germline assignment: CDR1 DFQATT and CDR2 SNEGSKA (reference sequence). Trimming removed 0 bases from V and 5 bases from J, with 8 bases in between. The CDR3 contains 13 residues. CDR3 nucleotide sequence: TGCAGTGCTAGAGATCGAAAAGATCAGCCCCAGCATTTT. Translated, it gives CSARDRKDQPQHF.

This rearrangement joins TRBV20-1 to TRBJ1-4, with D perhaps TRBD1 (5 bases). The length of the CDR3 is 13 residues. Germline V gene data show CDR1 as DFQATT and CDR2 as SNEGSKA (reference sequence). V shed 3 bases and J shed 5 bases, with 10 bases lying between them. The CDR3 sequence: CSASGAVNEKLFF. CDR3 bases: TGCAGTGCTAGTGGGGCAGTGAATGAAAAACTGTTTTTT.

This clonotype was observed many times. J is TRBJ1-6 and V is TRBV7-2; D remains ambiguous. V lost 5 bases, J lost 9 bases, and 17 bases lay in between. The V gene's germline CDR1 is SGHTA and CDR2 FQGNSA. The CDR3 length is 15 residues. CDR3 in amino acids: CASSKGGFEGSPLHF. The CDR3 DNA reads TGTGCCAGCAGCAAAGGCGGGTTCGAGGGTTCACCCCTCCACTTT.

This chain connects TRBV20-1 to TRBJ2-1, with 10 bases identical to TRBD2. V lost 2 bases and J lost 8; bases outside the gene matches: 6. Per germline, CDR1 DFQATT and CDR2 SNEGSKA (reference sequence). CDR3 length: 14 residues. CDR3 bases: TGCAGTGCTAGACCGGGACTAGCGAGGGATGAGCAGTTCTTC. It encodes CSARPGLARDEQFF.

This clonotype was observed a few times. This sequence may be a read error, since a much larger clone differs from it by one base. The rearrangement uses TRBV20-1 and TRBJ2-1; no clear D gene. The J call could be wrong; TRBJ2-7 is a better fit for the DNA end. Germline V CDR1 and CDR2: DFQATT, SNEGSKA (reference sequence). The CDR3 extends over 16 amino acids. The CDR3 region has the DNA TGCAGTGCTAGAGACACCTGGGGTAACTCCTACAATGAGCAGTACTTC. Translated, it gives CSARDTWGNSYNEQYF.

The chain links TRBV11-2 to TRBJ2-7; no firm D call. Germline assignment: CDR1 SGHAT and CDR2 FQNNGV. The ends were cut back, 3 bases at V and 7 bases at J, with 13 bases in the middle. The CDR3 length is 13 residues. CDR3 sequence (DNA): TGTGCCAGCAGCTTCAAGCCCCAAACTGAGCAGTACTTC. Translated: CASSFKPQTEQYF.

This clonotype appeared a few times. The chain is built from TRBV28 and TRBJ2-5; 9 nucleotides align to TRBD1. Trimming cost V 4 bases and J 6 bases; bases outside gene matches: 9. CDR3 length equals 15 residues. Germline V CDR1 and CDR2: MDHEN, SYDVKM. The chain's CDR3 is CASSSPDRGGKTQYF. The DNA for the CDR3 is TGTGCCAGCAGTTCTCCGGACAGGGGAGGAAAGACCCAGTACTTC.

The chain combines TRBV14 with TRBJ2-4; D not resolved. The CDR3 is 19 amino acids. Germline V gives CDR1 SGHDN, CDR2 FVKESK. V gave up 0 bases and J gave up 0 bases, with 18 bases separating them. The CDR3 DNA reads as TGTGCCAGCAGCCAAGATCAAGTTAGGGCAAGTATAGCCAAAAACATTCAGTACTTC. Translating it yields CASSQDQVRASIAKNIQYF.

This clonotype was detected only a few times. Written as DNA, the CDR3 is TGTGCCAGCAGCTATAACAGGGGTAATTCACCCCTCCACTTT. It translates to CASSYNRGNSPLHF. The chain uses TRBV27 and TRBJ1-6; TRBD1 aligns across 7 bases. Germline V gene data show CDR1 as MNHEY and CDR2 as SMNVEV (reference sequence). The V gene end was trimmed by 6 bases and the J gene end by 6 bases; junction bases not matched to a gene: 5. This CDR3 spans 14 amino acids.

The CDR3 DNA sequence: TGTGCCAGCAGTTCTTACCTCGGGACAGGGAAAGCAGATACGCAGTATTTT. Protein sequence: CASSSYLGTGKADTQYF. The rearrangement links TRBV5-8 to TRBJ2-3; 9 bases line up with TRBD1. In germline, CDR1 is SGHTS, CDR2 YDEGEE. V shed 5 bases, J shed 4 bases, and the junction held 14 bases outside the gene matches. The CDR3 totals 17 residues.

This sequence joins TRBV3-1 and TRBJ2-3; 12 bases are a match to TRBD2. Germline V gives CDR1 LGHDT, CDR2 YNNKEL (reference sequence). CDR3 length: 18 residues. V was pared by 0 bases and J by 7 bases, with 11 bases of the junction left unmatched. CDR3 sequence: CASSQDPATSGGSHTQYF. As DNA, the CDR3 is TGTGCCAGCAGCCAAGATCCGGCTACTAGCGGGGGGTCCCATACGCAGTATTTT.

This clonotype was seen a handful of times. V is TRBV7-2 and J is TRBJ2-4; tentatively, D is TRBD1 (6 bases). Matching the DNA end better, TRBJ2-7 makes the J call doubtful. The CDR3 sequence is 15 residues long. Germline CDR1 SGHTA, CDR2 FQGNSA. The DNA for the CDR3 is TGTGCCAGCAGCTTAGTAAAAGGGGGAGCCTACGAGCAGTACTTC. This gives the protein CASSLVKGGAYEQYF.

This chain uses TRBV11-2 with TRBJ2-7; D possibly uses TRBD1 or TRBD2 (5 bases each). This CDR3 is 15 amino acids long. CDR1 and CDR2 (germline): SGHAT, FQNNGV. Trimming took off 1 base at V and 2 bases at J, with 12 bases between the two ends. CDR3 coding DNA: TGTGCCAGCAGCTTAGTTTTCCAGGGACCCTACGAGCAGTACTTC. Translation gives CASSLVFQGPYEQYF. Looking up the rest from reference TRBV11-2 and TRBJ2-7 gives the full variable domain: EAGVAQSPRYKIIEKRQSVAFWCNPISGHATLYWYQQILGQGPKLLIQFQNNGVVDDSQLPKDRFSAERLKGVDSTLKIQPAKLEDSAVYLCASSLVFQGPYEQYFGPGTRLTVT.

This clonotype was detected only a few times. The chain recombines TRBV12-3 or TRBV12-4 with TRBJ2-1; perhaps TRBD1 as D (6 bases). The CDR3 is 14 residues long. Trimming took 10 bases from V and 7 from J, leaving 20 bases between them. Written as DNA, the CDR3 is TGTGCCACCCAGGTCTGGCAGGGGAGTAATGAGCAGTTCTTC. Translated: CATQVWQGSNEQFF.

This sequence joins TRBV3-1 and TRBJ1-2; D call uncertain. Germline CDR1 reads LGHDT; CDR2 reads YNNKEL (reference sequence). With 4 bases removed from V and 4 bases from J, the gap between germline ends came to 25 bases. This CDR3 has 18 residues. The DNA of the CDR3 is TGTGCCAGCAGCCTTACCATTGGCGGGCTTTACAACCCCTATGGCTACACCTTC. It codes for CASSLTIGGLYNPYGYTF.

The V call is TRBV12-3 or TRBV12-4, the J call TRBJ2-3, with D uncertain. The CDR3 has 15 amino acids. The V end lost 5 bases, the J end lost 0 bases, and 12 bases lay between the germline ends. This CDR3 reads CASSGLWQSTDTQYF. DNA for the CDR3: TGTGCCAGCAGTGGCCTCTGGCAGAGCACAGATACGCAGTATTTT.

J is TRBJ1-6 and V is TRBV27, with D maybe TRBD1 (5 bases). The CDR3 covers 13 residues. CDR1 MNHEY and CDR2 SMNVEV come from the germline V gene (reference sequence). Trimming left V 8 bases short and J 9 bases short, with 14 bases between. The CDR3 nucleotides are TGTGCCAGCGCACGAGGGACGGGTTCACCCCTCCACTTT. This gives the protein CASARGTGSPLHF.

The rearrangement links TRBV25-1 to TRBJ2-1; 10 bases are a match to TRBD1. Trimming at V came to 4 bases and at J to 8 bases, leaving 11 bases not matched to a gene. Germline V CDR1 and CDR2: MGHDK, SYGVNS. The CDR3 length is 16 residues. In DNA form, the CDR3 reads TGTGCCAGCAGTGGATTAGGGACAGGGGAAGACCATGAGCAGTTCTTC. It is translated as CASSGLGTGEDHEQFF.

The chain joins TRBV20-1 to TRBJ2-1; 16 positions match TRBD2. CDR1 is DFQATT and CDR2 is SNEGSKA in the germline V gene (reference sequence). This CDR3 is built from 16 residues. J lost 4 bases, V lost 4 bases, and 4 bases had no gene match. CDR3 coding DNA: TGCAGTGCTAAGGGACTAGCGGGGGGGTTATACAATGAGCAGTTCTTC. Its translation: CSAKGLAGGLYNEQFF.